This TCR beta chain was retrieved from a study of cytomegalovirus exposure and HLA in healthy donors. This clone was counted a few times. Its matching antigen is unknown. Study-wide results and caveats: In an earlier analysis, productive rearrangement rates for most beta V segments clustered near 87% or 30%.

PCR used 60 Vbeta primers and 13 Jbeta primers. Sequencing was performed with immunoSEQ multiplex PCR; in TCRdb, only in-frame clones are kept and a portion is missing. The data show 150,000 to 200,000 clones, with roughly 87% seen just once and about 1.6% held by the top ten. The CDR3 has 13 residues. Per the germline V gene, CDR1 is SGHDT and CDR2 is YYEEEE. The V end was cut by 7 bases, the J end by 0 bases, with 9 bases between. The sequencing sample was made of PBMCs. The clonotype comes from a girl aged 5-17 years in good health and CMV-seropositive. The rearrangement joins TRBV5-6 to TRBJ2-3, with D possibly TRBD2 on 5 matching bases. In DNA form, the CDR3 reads TGTGCCAGCGGGCGGGCCAGCACAGATACGCAGTATTTT. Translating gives CASGRASTDTQYF.